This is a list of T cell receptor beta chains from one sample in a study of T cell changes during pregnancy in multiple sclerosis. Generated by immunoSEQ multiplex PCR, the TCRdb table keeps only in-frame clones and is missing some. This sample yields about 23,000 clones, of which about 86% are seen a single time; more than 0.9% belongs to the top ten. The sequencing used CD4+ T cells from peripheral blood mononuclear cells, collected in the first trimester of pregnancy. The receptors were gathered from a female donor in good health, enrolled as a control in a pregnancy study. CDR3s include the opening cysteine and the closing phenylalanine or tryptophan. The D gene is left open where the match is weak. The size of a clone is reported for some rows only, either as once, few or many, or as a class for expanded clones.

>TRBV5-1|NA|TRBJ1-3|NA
TGCGCCAGCAGCTTCGCACAGGGAAACACCATATATTTT
CASSFAQGNTIYF
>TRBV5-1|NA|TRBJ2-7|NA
TGCGCCAGCAGCCTTGGCAGTTTCGAGCAGTACTTC
CASSLGSFEQYF
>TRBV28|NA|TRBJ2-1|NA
TGTGCCAGCAGTCCCAACGGGGGAACCTACAATGAGCAGTTCTTC
CASSPNGGTYNEQFF
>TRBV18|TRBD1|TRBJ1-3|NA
TGTGCCAGCTCACTCCCCAGGGGGTCCTCTGGAAACACCATATATTTT
CASSLPRGSSGNTIYF
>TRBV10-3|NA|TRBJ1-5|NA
TGTGCCATCAGGGGGGAGGATACCAATCAGCCCCAGCATTTT
CAIRGEDTNQPQHF
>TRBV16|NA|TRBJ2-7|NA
TGTGCCAGCAGCCAAGAAACAGGCGAGCAGTACTTC
CASSQETGEQYF
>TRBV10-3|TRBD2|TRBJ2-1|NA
TGTGCCATCAGTTTTAGCGGGGGGGCCGGGGTTTACAATGAGCAGTTCTTC
CAISFSGGAGVYNEQFF
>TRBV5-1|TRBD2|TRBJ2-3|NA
TGCGCCAGCAGTTCCGCGGGGGCAGATACGCAGTATTTT
CASSSAGADTQYF
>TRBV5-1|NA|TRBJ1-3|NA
TGCGCCAGCAGCTTAAACGAGGCCGGCGGGGGAAACACCATATATTTT
CASSLNEAGGGNTIYF
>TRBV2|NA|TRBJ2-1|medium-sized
TGTGCCAGCAGTGAAACGACTCGAGGGGAGCAGTTCTTC
CASSETTRGEQFF
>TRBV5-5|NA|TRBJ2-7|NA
TGTGCCAGCAGCTTGACACAGGGATTATTCTACGAGCAGTACTTC
CASSLTQGLFYEQYF
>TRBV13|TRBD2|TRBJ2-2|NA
TGTGCCAGCAGCTCGGGCCGACTAGCCGAGAACACCGGGGAGCTGTTTTTT
CASSSGRLAENTGELFF
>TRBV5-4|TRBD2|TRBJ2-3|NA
TGTGCCAGCAGAGCTAGCGGGAGGGACACAGATACGCAGTATTTT
CASRASGRDTDTQYF
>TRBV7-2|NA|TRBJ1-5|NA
TGTGCCAGCAGCTTAGCGTTCGGGGGACCTGGCAATCAGCCCCAGCATTTT
CASSLAFGGPGNQPQHF
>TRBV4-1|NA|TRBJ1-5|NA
TGCGCCAGCAGCCAGGGACTCACCGATCAGCCCCAGCATTTT
CASSQGLTDQPQHF
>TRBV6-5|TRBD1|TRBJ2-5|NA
TGTGCCAGCAGGAGGACAGGGGCAGAGACCCAGTACTTC
CASRRTGAETQYF
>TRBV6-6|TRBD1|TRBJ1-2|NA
TGTGCCAGCAGTTTCTACCCTCGGACAGGGGATGGCTACACCTTC
CASSFYPRTGDGYTF
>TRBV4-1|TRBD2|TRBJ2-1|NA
TGCGCCAGCAGCCAAGTCACTAGCGACTACAATGAGCAGTTCTTC
CASSQVTSDYNEQFF
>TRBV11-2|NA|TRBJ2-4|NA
TGTGCCAGCACCAACAAGGGGGATAACATTCAGTACTTC
CASTNKGDNIQYF
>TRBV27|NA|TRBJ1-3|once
TGTGCCAGCAGTTTATCGAGGCGGGGCTCTGGAAACACCATATATTTT
CASSLSRRGSGNTIYF
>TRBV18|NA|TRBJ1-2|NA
TGTGCCAGCTCATCCAGGGGAAGGATCTATGGCTACACCTTC
CASSSRGRIYGYTF
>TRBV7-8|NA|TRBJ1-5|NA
TGTGCCAGCAGCTCCCTCCTTGGGCAGGGGCTAAATCAGCCCCAGCATTTT
CASSSLLGQGLNQPQHF
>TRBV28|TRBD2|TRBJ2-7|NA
TGTGCCAGCAGGTCGGGGGGGGCCTCCTACGAGCAGTACTTC
CASRSGGASYEQYF
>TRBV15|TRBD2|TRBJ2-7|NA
TGTGCCACCAGCACGGGAGGGCCGTACGAGCAGTACTTC
CATSTGGPYEQYF
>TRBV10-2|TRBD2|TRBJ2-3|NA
TGCGCCAGCAGTGAGCGCGGGACTAGCGGGTTTGAGAGAGATACGCAGTATTTT
CASSERGTSGFERDTQYF
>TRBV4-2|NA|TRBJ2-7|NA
TGTGCCAGCAGCCATTCAAGAAGCGGCGAGCAGTACTTC
CASSHSRSGEQYF
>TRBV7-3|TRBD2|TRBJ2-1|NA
TGTGCCAGCAGGTCGCCCGAGACTAGCGGGAGTTACTCCTACAATGAGCAGTTCTTC
CASRSPETSGSYSYNEQFF
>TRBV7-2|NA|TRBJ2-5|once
TGTGCCAGCAGCTCCCAGAGAGGGGGGGACCAAGAGACCCAGTACTTC
CASSSQRGGDQETQYF
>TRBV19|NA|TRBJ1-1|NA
TGTGCCAGTAATGGCAGGGGGAACACTGAAGCTTTCTTT
CASNGRGNTEAFF
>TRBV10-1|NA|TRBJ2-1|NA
TGCGCCAGCAGAAACAAAACTCGCCGGACAGTCCGTTTATACAATGAGCAGTTCTTC
CASRNKTRRTVRLYNEQFF
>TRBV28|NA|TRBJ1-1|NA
TGTGCCAGCAGTTTAAAGGGAGTGAGGGCTTTCTTT
CASSLKGVRAFF
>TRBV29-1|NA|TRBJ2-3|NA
TGCAGCGTCAGACCAGGGGCAGATACGCAGTATTTT
CSVRPGADTQYF
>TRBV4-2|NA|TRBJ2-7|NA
TGTGCCAGCAGCCAACTCCCAGGGCTTTACGAGCAGTACTTC
CASSQLPGLYEQYF
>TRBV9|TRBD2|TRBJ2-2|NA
TGTGCCAGCAGCTTCGGACTAGCGGGACCCGGGGAGCTGTTTTTT
CASSFGLAGPGELFF
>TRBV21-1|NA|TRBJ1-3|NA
TGTGCCAGCACCCTATCTGGAAACACCATATATTTT
CASTLSGNTIYF
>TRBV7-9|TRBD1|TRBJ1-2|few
TGTGCCAGCAGCCGGATGGACAGGGAATCCTATGGCTACACCTTC
CASSRMDRESYGYTF
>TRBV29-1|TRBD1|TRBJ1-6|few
TGCAGCGTTGAAGCGGGACAGGGAACACCCCTCCACTTT
CSVEAGQGTPLHF
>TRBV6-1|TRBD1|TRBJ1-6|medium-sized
TGTGCCCTCAAAGGGGCAGGGGGGAATTCACCCCTCCACTTT
CALKGAGGNSPLHF
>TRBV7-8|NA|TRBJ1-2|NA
TGTGCCAGCAGCTACAGGGAAGGGAACTATGGCTACACCTTC
CASSYREGNYGYTF
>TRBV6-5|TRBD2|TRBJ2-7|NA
TGTGCCAGCAGGTCGACTAGCGGAGGGGGAGAGCAGTACTTC
CASRSTSGGGEQYF
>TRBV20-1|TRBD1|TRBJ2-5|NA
TGCAGTGCGGGACAGGAAGAGACCCAGTACTTC
CSAGQEETQYF
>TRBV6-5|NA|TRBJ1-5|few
TGTGCCAGCAGTCCCTGGGGCGAACAGCCCCAGCATTTT
CASSPWGEQPQHF
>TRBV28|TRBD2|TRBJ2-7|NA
TGTGCCAGCATGGAGGGAGGGCCTTTTGGGCAGTACTTC
CASMEGGPFGQYF
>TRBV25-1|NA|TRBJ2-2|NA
TGTGCCAGCAGTGAAGCCGGGGTCTACACCGGGGAGCTGTTTTTT
CASSEAGVYTGELFF
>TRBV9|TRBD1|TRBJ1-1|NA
TGTGCCAGCAGCGGCGGGACAGGGGGCGACACTGAAGCTTTCTTT
CASSGGTGGDTEAFF
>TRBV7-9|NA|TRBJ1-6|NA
TGTGCCAGCAGCCTAATTAATTCACCCCTCCACTTT
CASSLINSPLHF
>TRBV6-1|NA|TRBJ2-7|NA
TGTGCCAGCACAAGCTTGACAGGTAACGAGCAGTACTTC
CASTSLTGNEQYF
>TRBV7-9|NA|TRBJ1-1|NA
TGTGCCAGCAGCCCACCGATTGCGGGGGGCAGGGAAGCTTTCTTT
CASSPPIAGGREAFF
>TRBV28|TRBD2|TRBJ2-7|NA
TGTGCCAGCTTTCGTAGCGGGAGCTCCTACGAGCAGTACTTC
CASFRSGSSYEQYF
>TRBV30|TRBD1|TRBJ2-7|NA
TGTGCCTGGAGTGGGACAGGTCTGAGCTCCTACGAGCAGTACTTC
CAWSGTGLSSYEQYF
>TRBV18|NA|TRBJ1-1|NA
TGTGCCAGCTCACCTCGGCAGACCGACTTGAACACTGAAGCTTTCTTT
CASSPRQTDLNTEAFF